The source of this T cell receptor (beta chain) is a study of response to subunit inactivated influenza vaccine. TCRdb independently ran MiXCR on the RT-PCR reads; one entry per CDR3 protein. The repertoire holds 500,000 or so distinct CDR3 sequences, with 16% as singletons. The V gene end was trimmed by 5 bases and the J gene end by 0 bases; junction bases not matched to a gene: 5. The CDR3 length is 15 residues. Germline lookup yields CDR1 DFQATT and CDR2 SNEGSKA (reference sequence). Turning to this clonotype: Its target is not known.

Study-level points and caveats: Authors suggested each seasonal flu vaccination may recruit only limited numbers of new T cells.

V and J are TRBV20-1 and TRBJ2-5; TRBD2 agrees at 11 bases. This clonotype was sampled from a man between 50 and 69 years old who received an inactivated influenza vaccine. Sequenced here: CD4+ T cells sorted from PBMCs, sampled 23 to 25 months after vaccination. The CDR3 nucleotides are TGCAGTGCTGAGGCGGGACTAGCGGACCAAGAGACCCAGTACTTC. It codes for CSAEAGLADQETQYF.